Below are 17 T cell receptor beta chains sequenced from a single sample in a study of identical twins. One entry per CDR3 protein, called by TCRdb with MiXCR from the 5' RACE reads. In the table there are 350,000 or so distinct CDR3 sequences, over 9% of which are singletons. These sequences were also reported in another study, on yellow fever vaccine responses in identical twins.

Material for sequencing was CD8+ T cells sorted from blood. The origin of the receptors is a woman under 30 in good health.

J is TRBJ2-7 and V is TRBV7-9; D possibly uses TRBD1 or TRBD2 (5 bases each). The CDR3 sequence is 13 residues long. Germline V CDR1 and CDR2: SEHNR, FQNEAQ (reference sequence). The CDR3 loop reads CASSPIPGTLKVV. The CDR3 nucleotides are TGTGCCAGCAGCCCGATCCCCGGGACCCTAAAAGTGGTC.

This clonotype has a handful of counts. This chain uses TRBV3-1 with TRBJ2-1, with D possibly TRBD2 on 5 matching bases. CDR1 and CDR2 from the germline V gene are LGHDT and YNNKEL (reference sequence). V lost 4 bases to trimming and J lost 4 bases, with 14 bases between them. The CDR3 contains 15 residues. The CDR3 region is CASSPEGSDYNEQFF. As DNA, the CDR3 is TGTGCCAGCAGCCCAGAGGGTTCAGATTACAATGAGCAGTTCTTC.

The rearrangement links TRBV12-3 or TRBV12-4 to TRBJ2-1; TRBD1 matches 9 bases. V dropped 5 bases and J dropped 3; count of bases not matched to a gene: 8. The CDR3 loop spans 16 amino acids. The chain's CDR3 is CASSPGQGNNYNEQFF. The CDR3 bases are TGTGCCAGCAGTCCCGGACAGGGGAATAACTACAATGAGCAGTTCTTC.

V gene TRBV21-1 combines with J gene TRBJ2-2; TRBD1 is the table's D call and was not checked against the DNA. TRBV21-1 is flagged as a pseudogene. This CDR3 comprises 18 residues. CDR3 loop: CASSNPYDRTANTGELFF. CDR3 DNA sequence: TGTGCCAGCAGCAATCCCTACGACAGGACCGCGAACACCGGGGAGCTGTTTTTT.

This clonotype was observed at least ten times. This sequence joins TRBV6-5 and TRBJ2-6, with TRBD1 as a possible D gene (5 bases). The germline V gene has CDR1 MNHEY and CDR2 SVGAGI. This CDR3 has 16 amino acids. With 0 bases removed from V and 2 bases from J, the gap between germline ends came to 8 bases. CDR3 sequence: CASSYSPGTGANVLTF. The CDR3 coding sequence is TGTGCCAGCAGTTACTCCCCAGGGACTGGGGCCAACGTCCTGACTTTC.

CDR3 loop: CASRDSVGGDEQFF. In DNA form, the CDR3 reads TGTGCCAGCAGGGACTCGGTCGGAGGGGATGAGCAGTTCTTC. This sequence joins TRBV6-5 and TRBJ2-1; weak D call: TRBD2 (6 bases). The CDR3 is made up of 14 amino acids. With 6 bases removed from V and 8 bases from J, the gap between germline ends came to 17 bases. Germline V gene lookup returns CDR1 MNHEY and CDR2 SVGAGI.

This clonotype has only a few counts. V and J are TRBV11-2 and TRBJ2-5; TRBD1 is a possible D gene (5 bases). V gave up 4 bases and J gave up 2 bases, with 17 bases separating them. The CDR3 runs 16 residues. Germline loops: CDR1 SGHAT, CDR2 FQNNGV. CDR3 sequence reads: CASSSLLSRVQETQYF. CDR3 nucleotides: TGTGCCAGCAGCTCACTACTCTCCAGGGTACAAGAGACCCAGTACTTC.

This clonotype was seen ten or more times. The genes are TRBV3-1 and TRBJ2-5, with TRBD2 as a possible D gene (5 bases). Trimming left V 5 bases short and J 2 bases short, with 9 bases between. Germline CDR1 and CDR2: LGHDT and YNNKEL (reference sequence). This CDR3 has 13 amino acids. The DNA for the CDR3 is TGTGCCAGCAGCATAGCGTTACAAGAGACCCAGTACTTC. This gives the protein CASSIALQETQYF.

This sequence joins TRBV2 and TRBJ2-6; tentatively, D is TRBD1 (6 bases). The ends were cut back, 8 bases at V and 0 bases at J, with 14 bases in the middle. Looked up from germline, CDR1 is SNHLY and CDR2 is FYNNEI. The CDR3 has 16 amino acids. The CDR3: CASSAGTHSGANVLTF. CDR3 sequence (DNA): TGTGCCAGCTCCGCCGGGACACACTCTGGGGCCAACGTCCTGACTTTC.

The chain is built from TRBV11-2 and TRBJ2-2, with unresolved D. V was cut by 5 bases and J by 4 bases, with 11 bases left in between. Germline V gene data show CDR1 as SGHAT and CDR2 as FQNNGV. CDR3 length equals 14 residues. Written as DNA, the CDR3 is TGTGCCAGCAGCCCCACAGACTTCACCGGGGAGCTGTTTTTT. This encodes CASSPTDFTGELFF.

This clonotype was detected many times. The CDR3, as DNA: TGCGCCAGCAGCCAAGCAACACTCGGACAGGGGGTAGGGTATGGCTACACCTTC. It translates to CASSQATLGQGVGYGYTF. This chain links TRBV4-1 with TRBJ1-2; 10 positions match TRBD1. CDR1 is MGHRA and CDR2 is YSYEKL in the germline V gene. This CDR3 comprises 18 residues. V trimming: 1 base; J trimming: 5 bases; junction bases outside the gene matches: 13.

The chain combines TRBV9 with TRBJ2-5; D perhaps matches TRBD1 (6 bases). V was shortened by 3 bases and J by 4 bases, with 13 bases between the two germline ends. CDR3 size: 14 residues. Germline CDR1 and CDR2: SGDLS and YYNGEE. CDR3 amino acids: CASSAGDSGETQYF. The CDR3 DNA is TGTGCCAGCAGCGCAGGGGATTCAGGAGAGACCCAGTACTTC.

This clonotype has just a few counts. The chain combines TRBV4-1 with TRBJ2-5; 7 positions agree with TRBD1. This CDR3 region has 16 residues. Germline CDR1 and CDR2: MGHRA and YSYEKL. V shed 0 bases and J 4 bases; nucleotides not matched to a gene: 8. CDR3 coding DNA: TGCGCCAGCAGCCAAGACGGACAGGATGGGCGAGAGACCCAGTACTTC. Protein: CASSQDGQDGRETQYF.

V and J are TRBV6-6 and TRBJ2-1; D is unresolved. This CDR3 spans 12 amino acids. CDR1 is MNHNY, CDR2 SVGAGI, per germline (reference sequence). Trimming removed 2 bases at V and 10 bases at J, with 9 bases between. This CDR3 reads CASSYPISEQFF. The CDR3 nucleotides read TGTGCCAGCAGTTACCCAATTTCAGAGCAGTTCTTC.

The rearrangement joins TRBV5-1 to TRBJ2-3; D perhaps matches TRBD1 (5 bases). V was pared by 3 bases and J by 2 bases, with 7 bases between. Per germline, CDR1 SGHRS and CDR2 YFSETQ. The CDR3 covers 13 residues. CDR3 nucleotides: TGCGCCAGCAGCTCGACAGCCACAGATACGCAGTATTTT. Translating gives CASSSTATDTQYF.

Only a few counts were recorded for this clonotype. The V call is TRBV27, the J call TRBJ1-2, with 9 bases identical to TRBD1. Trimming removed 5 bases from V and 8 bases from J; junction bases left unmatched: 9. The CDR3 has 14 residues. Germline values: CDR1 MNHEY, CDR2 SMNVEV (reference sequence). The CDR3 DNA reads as TGTGCCAGCAGTGCTAACAGGGGGCCGGACGGCTACACCTTC. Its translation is CASSANRGPDGYTF.

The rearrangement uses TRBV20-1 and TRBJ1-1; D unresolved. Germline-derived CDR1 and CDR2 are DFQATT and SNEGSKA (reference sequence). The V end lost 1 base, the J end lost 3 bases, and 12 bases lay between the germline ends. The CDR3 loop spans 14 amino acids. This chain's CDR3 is CSARARASDTEAFF. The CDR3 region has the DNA TGCAGTGCTAGAGCTCGTGCCAGCGACACTGAAGCTTTCTTT.